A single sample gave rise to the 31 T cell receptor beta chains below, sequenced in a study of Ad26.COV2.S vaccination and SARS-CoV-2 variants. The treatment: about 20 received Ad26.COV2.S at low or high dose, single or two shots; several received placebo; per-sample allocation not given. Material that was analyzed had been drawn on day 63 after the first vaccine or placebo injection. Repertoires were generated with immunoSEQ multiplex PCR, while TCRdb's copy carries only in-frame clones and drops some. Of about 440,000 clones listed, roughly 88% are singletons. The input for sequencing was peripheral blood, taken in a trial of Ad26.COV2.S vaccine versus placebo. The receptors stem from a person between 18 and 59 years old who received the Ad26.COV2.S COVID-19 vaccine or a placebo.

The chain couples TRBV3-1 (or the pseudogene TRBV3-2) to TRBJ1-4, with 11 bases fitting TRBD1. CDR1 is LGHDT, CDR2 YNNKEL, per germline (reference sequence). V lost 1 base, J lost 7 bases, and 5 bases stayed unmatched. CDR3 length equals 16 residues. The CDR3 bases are TGTGCCAGCAGCCAAGGGACAGGGGGCTCTGGTGAAAAACTGTTTTTT. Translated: CASSQGTGGSGEKLFF.

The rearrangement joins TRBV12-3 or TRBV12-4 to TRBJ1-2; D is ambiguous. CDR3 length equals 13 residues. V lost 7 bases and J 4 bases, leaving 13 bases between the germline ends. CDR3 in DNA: TGTGCCAGCACCGCGACGGCTATCTATGGCTACACCTTC. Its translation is CASTATAIYGYTF.

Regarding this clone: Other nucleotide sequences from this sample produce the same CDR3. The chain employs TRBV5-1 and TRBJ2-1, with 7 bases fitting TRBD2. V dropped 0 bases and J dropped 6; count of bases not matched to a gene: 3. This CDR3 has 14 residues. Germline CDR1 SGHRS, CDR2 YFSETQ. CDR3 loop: CASSLGGSSNEQFF. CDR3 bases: TGCGCCAGCAGCTTGGGCGGGAGTTCCAATGAGCAGTTCTTC.

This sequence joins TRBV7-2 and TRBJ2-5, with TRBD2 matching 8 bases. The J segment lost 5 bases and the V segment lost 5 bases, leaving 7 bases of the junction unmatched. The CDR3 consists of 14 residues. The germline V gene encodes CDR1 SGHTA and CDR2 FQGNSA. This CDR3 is CASSPLGGRETQYF. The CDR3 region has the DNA TGTGCCAGCAGCCCTCTAGGCGGGAGGGAGACCCAGTACTTC.

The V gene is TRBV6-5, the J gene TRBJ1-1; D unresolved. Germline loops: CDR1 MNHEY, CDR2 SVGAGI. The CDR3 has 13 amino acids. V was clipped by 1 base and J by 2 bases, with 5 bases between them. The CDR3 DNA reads TGTGCCAGCAGTTACTTACTAAACACTGAAGCTTTCTTT. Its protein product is CASSYLLNTEAFF.

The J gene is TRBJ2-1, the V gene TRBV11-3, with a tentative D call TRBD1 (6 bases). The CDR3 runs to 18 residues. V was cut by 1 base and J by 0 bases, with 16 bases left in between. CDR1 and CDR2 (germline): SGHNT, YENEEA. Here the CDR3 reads CASSLGFGETGSYNEQFF. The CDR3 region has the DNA TGTGCCAGCAGCTTAGGGTTTGGTGAGACAGGCTCCTACAATGAGCAGTTCTTC.

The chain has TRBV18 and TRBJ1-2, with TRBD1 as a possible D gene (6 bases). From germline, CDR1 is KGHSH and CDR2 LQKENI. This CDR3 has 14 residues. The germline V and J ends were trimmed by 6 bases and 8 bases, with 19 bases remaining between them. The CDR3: CASSDIPGANGYTF. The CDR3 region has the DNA TGTGCCAGCTCGGACATTCCGGGGGCGAACGGCTACACCTTC.

The CDR3: CASSNIADTQYF. The DNA of the CDR3 is TGCGCCAGCAGCAACATAGCAGATACGCAGTATTTT. The genes are TRBV4-1 and TRBJ2-3; unclear D gene. In germline, CDR1 is MGHRA, CDR2 YSYEKL. This CDR3 contains 12 residues. Between the trimmed V and J ends, which lost 5 bases and 4 bases, there was a span of 7 bases.

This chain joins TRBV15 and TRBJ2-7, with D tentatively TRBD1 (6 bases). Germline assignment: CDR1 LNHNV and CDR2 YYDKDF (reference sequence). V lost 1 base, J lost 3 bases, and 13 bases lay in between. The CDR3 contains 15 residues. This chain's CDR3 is CATSRGRQEDYEQYF. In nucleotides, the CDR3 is TGTGCCACCAGCAGAGGACGACAGGAGGACTACGAGCAGTACTTC.

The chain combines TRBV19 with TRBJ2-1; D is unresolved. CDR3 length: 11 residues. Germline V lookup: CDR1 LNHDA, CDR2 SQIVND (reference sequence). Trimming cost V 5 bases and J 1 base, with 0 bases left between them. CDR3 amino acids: CASSSYNEQFF. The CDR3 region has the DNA TGTGCCAGTAGTTCCTACAATGAGCAGTTCTTC.

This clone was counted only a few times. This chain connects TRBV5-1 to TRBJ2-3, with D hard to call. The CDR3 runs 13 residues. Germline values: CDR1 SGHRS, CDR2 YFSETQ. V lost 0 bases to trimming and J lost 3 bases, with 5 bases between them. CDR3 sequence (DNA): TGCGCCAGCAGCTTGGAGCTAACAGATACGCAGTATTTT. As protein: CASSLELTDTQYF. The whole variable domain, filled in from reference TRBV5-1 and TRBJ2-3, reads KAGVTQTPRYLIKTRGQQVTLSCSPISGHRSVSWYQQTPGQGLQFLFEYFSETQRNKGNFPGRFSGRQFSNSRSEMNVSTLELGDSALYLCASSLELTDTQYFGPGTRLTVL.

CDR3 DNA: TGTGCCAGCAGCTTAGAACAGGGGCAAGAGACCCAGTACTTC. Amino acids: CASSLEQGQETQYF. The chain is built from TRBV7-9 and TRBJ2-5; 7 positions agree with TRBD1. From germline, CDR1 is SEHNR and CDR2 FQNEAQ (reference sequence). The length of the CDR3 is 14 residues. The junction had 1 base not matched to a gene; V was cut back by 1 base and J by 2 bases.

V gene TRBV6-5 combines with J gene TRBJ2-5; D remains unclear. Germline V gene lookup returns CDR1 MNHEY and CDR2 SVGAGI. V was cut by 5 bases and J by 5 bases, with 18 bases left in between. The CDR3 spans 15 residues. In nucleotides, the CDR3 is TGTGCCAGCAGTCGCCCGCGAATCGTATTCGAGACCCAGTACTTC. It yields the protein CASSRPRIVFETQYF.

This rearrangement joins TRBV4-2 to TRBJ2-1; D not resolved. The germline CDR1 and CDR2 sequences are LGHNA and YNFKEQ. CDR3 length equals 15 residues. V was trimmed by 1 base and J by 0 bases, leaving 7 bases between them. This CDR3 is CASSQGQDSYNEQFF. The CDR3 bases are TGTGCCAGCAGCCAAGGGCAGGACTCCTACAATGAGCAGTTCTTC.

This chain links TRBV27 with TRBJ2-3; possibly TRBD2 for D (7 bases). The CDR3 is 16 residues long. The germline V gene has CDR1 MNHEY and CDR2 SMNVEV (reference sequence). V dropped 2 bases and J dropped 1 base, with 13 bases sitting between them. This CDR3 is CASSLAGARGTDTQYF. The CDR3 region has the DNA TGTGCCAGCAGTTTAGCGGGGGCGCGGGGCACAGATACGCAGTATTTT.

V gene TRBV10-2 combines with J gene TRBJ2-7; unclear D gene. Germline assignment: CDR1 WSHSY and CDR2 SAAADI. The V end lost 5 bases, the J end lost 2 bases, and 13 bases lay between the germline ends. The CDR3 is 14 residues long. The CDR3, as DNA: TGCGCCAGCAGTCCCCGCGTCAGTGCCTACGAGCAGTACTTC. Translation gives CASSPRVSAYEQYF.

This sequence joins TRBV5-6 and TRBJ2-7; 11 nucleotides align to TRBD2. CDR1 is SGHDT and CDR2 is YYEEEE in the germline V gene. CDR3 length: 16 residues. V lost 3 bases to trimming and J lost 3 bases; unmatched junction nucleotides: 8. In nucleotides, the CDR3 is TGTGCCAGCAGCTCGTCCGGGACTAGCGGATTCTACGAGCAGTACTTC. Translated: CASSSSGTSGFYEQYF.

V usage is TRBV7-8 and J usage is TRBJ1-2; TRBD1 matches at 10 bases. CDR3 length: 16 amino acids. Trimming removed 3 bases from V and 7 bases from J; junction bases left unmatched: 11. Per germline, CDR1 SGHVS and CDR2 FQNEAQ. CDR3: CASSFGRQGAGTGYTF. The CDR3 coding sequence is TGTGCCAGCAGCTTTGGGAGACAGGGGGCAGGAACTGGCTACACCTTC.

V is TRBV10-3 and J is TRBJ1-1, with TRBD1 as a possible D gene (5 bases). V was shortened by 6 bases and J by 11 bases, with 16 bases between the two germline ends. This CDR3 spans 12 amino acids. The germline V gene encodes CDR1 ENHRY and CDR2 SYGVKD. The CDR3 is CAISPQGTFAFF. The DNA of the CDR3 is TGTGCCATCAGCCCACAAGGGACTTTCGCTTTCTTT.

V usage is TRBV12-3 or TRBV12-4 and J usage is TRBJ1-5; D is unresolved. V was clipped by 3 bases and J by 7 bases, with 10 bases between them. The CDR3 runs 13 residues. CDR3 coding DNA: TGTGCCAGCAGTTTCGAGGAAAAACAGCCCCAGCATTTT. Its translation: CASSFEEKQPQHF.

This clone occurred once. CDR3 nucleotides: TGTGCCAGTGCGAAAGACAGCTCAATCACCGGGGAGCTGTTTTTT. Its translation is CASAKDSSITGELFF. The chain employs TRBV19 and TRBJ2-2; D is possibly TRBD1 (5 bases). Germline-derived CDR1 and CDR2 are LNHDA and SQIVND (reference sequence). Between the trimmed V and J ends, which lost 8 bases and 4 bases, there was a span of 17 bases. The CDR3 covers 15 residues.

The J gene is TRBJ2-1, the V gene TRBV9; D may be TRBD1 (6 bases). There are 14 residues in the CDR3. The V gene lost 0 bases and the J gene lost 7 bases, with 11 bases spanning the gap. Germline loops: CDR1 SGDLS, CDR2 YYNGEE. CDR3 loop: CASSVGDQGNEQFF. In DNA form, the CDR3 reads TGTGCCAGCAGCGTAGGGGACCAGGGGAATGAGCAGTTCTTC.

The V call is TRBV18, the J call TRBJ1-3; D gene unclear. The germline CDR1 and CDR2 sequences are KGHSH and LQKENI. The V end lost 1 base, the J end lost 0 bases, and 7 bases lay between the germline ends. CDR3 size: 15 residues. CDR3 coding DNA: TGTGCCAGCTCACCACAGGTTAACTCTGGAAACACCATATATTTT. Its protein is CASSPQVNSGNTIYF.

The CDR3 loop reads CASSLTRGDIQYF. CDR3 nucleotides: TGTGCCAGCAGCTTAACGCGTGGGGACATTCAGTACTTC. The chain recombines TRBV7-3 with TRBJ2-4; D is undetermined. The CDR3 spans 13 residues. Trimming shortened V by 0 bases and J by 8 bases, and 8 bases separated the two germline ends. From germline, CDR1 is SGHTA and CDR2 FQGTGA.

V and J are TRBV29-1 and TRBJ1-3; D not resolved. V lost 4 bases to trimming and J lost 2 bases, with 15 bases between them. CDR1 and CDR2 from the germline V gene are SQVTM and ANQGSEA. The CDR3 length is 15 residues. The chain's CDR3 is CSVVGPGGTGNTIYF. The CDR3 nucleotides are TGCAGCGTTGTGGGCCCGGGAGGAACTGGAAACACCATATATTTT.

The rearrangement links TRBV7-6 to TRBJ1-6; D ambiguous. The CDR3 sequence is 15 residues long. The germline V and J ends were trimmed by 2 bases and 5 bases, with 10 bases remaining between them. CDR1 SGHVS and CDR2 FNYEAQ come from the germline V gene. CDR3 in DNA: TGTGCCAGCAGCTTAAGTGGGGTCCATAATTCACCCCTCCACTTT. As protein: CASSLSGVHNSPLHF.

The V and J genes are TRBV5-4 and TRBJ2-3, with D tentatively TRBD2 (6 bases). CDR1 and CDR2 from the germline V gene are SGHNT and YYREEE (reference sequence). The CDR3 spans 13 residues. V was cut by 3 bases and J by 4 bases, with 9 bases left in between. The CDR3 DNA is TGTGCCAGCAGCTGGAGGGAAGCAGATACGCAGTATTTT. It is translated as CASSWREADTQYF.

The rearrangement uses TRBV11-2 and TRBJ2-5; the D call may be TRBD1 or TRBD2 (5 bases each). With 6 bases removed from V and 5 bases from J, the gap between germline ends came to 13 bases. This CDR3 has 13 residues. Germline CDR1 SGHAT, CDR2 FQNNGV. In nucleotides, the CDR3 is TGTGCCAGCAGTAGAGGGGTAGTGGAGACCCAGTACTTC. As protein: CASSRGVVETQYF.

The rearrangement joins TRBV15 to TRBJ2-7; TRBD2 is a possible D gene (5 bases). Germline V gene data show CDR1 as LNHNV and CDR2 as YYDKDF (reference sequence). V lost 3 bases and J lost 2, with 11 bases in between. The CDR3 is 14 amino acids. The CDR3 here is CATSSGEGPYEQYF. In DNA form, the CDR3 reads TGTGCCACCAGCAGTGGCGAGGGCCCCTACGAGCAGTACTTC.

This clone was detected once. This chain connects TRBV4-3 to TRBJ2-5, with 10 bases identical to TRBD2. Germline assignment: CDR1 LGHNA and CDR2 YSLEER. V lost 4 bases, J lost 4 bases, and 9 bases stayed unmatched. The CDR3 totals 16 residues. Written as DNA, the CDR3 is TGCGCCAGCAGCCCCCGGCCAGCGGGAGGGCTAGAGACCCAGTACTTC. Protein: CASSPRPAGGLETQYF.

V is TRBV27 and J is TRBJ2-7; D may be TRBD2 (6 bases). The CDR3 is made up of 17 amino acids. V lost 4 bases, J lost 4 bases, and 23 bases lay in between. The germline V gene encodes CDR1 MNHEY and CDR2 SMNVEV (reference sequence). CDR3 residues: CASSSLPSVGGGYEQYF. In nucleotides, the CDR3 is TGTGCCAGCAGTTCTCTCCCCTCCGTCGGGGGAGGATACGAGCAGTACTTC.